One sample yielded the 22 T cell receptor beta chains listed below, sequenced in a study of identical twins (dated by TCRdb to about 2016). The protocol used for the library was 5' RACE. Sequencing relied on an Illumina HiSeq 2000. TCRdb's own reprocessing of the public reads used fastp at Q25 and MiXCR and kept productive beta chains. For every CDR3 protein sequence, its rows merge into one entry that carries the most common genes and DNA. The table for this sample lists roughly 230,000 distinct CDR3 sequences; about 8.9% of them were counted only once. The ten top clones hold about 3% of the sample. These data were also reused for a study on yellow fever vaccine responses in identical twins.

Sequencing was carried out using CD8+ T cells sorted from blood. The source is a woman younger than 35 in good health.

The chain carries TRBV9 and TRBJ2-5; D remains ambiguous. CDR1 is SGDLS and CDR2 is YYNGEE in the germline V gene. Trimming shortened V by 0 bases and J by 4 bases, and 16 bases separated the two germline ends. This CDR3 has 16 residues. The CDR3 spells CASSVDLGWATETQYF. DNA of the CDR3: TGTGCCAGCAGCGTAGATCTAGGGTGGGCCACAGAGACCCAGTACTTC.

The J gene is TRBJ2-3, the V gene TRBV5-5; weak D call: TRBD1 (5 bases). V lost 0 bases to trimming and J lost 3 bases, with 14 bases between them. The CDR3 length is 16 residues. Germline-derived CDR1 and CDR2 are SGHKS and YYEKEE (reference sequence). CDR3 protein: CASSLAGRVGTDTQYF. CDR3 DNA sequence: TGTGCCAGCAGCTTGGCGGGCAGGGTCGGGACAGATACGCAGTATTTT. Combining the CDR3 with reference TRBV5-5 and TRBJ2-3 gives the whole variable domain DAGVTQSPTHLIKTRGQQVTLRCSPISGHKSVSWYQQVLGQGPQFIFQYYEKEERGRGNFPDRFSARQFPNYSSELNVNALLLGDSALYLCASSLAGRVGTDTQYFGPGTRLTVL.

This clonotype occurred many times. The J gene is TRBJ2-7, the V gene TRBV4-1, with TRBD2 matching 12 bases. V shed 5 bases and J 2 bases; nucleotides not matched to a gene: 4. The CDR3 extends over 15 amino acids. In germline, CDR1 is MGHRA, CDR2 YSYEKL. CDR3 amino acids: CASSWTSGVPYEQYF. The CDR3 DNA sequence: TGCGCCAGCAGCTGGACTAGCGGGGTCCCCTACGAGCAGTACTTC.

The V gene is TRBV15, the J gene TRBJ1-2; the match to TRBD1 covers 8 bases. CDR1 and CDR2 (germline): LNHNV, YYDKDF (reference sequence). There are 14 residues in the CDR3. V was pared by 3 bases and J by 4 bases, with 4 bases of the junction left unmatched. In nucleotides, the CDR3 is TGTGCCACCAGCAGGGACAGGGCATCCTATGGCTACACCTTC. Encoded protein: CATSRDRASYGYTF.

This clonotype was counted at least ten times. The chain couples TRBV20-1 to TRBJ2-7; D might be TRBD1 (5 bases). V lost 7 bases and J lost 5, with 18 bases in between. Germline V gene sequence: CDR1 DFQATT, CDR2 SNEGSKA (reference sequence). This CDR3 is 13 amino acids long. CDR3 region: CSVIVSGYDEQYF. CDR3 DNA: TGCAGTGTTATAGTATCAGGGTACGACGAGCAGTACTTC.

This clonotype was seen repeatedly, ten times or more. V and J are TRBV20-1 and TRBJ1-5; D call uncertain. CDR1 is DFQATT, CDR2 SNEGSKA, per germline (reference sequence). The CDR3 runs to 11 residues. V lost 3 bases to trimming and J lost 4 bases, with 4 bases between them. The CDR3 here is CSARGNQPQHF. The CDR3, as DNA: TGCAGTGCTAGGGGTAATCAGCCCCAGCATTTT.

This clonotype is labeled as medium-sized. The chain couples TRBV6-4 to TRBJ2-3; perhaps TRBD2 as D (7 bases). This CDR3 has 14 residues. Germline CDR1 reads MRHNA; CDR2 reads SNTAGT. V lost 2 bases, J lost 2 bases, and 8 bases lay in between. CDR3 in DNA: TGTGCCAGCAGTGACGGGGGGGCCACAGATACGCAGTATTTT. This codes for CASSDGGATDTQYF.

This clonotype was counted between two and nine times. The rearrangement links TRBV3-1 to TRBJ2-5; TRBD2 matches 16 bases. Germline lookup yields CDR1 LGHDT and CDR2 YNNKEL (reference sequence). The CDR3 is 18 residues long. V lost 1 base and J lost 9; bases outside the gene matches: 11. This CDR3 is CASSQGPPGLAGGLPQYF. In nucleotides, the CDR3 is TGTGCCAGCAGCCAAGGGCCTCCGGGACTAGCGGGGGGGCTTCCCCAGTACTTC.

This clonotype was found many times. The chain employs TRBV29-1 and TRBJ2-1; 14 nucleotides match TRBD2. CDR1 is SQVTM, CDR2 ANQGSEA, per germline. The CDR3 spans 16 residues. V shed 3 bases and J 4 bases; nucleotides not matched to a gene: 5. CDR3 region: CSVETSGRAIYNEQFF. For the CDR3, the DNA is TGCAGCGTTGAGACTAGCGGGAGGGCCATATACAATGAGCAGTTCTTC.

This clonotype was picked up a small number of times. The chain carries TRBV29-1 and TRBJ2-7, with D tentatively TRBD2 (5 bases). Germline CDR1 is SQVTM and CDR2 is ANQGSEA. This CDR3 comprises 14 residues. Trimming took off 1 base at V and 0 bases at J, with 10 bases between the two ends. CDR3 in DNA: TGCAGCGTTGAAGGACTACTTAACTCCTACGAGCAGTACTTC. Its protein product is CSVEGLLNSYEQYF.

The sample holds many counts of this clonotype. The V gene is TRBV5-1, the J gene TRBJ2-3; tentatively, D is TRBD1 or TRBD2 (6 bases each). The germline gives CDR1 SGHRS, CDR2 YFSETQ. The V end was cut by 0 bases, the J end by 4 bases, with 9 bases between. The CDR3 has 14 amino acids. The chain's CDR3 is CASSLARGPDTQYF. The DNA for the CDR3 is TGCGCCAGCAGCTTGGCCCGGGGGCCAGATACGCAGTATTTT. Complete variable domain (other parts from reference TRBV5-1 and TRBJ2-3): KAGVTQTPRYLIKTRGQQVTLSCSPISGHRSVSWYQQTPGQGLQFLFEYFSETQRNKGNFPGRFSGRQFSNSRSEMNVSTLELGDSALYLCASSLARGPDTQYFGPGTRLTVL.

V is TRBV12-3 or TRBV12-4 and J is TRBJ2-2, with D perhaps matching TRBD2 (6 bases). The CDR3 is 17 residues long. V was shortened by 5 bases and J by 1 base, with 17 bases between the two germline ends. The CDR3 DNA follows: TGTGCCAGCAGTACCGATCAGGCTAGCGAGAACACCGGGGAGCTGTTTTTT. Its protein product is CASSTDQASENTGELFF.

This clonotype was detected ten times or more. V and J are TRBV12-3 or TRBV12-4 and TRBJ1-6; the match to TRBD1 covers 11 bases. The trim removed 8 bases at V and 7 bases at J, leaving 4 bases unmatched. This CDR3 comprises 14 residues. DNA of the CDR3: TGTGCCAGCGGGGGGACAGGGGGAAATTCACCCCTCCACTTT. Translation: CASGGTGGNSPLHF.

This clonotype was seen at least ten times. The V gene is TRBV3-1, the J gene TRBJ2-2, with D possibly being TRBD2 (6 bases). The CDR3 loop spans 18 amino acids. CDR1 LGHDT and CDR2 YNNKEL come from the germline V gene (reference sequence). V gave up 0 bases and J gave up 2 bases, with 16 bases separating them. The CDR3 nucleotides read TGTGCCAGCAGCCAAGATGGCTGGGGAGGCCCAAACACCGGGGAGCTGTTTTTT. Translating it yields CASSQDGWGGPNTGELFF. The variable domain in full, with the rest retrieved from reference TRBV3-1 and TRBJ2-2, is DTAVSQTPKYLVTQMGNDKSIKCEQNLGHDTMYWYKQDSKKFLKIMFSYNNKELIINETVPNRFSPKSPDKAHLNLHINSLELGDSAVYFCASSQDGWGGPNTGELFFGEGSRLTVL.

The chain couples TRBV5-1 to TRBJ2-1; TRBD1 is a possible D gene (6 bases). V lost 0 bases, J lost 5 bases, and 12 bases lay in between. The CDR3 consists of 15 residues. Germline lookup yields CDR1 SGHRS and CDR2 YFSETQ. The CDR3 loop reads CASSLVVAGDNEQFF. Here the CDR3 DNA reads TGCGCCAGCAGCTTGGTTGTGGCAGGGGACAATGAGCAGTTCTTC.

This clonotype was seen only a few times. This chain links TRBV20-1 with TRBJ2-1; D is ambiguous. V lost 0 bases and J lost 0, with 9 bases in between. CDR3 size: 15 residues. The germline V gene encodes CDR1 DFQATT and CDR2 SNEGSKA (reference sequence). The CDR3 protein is CSARDVSASYNEQFF. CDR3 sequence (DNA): TGCAGTGCTAGAGATGTGTCGGCCTCCTACAATGAGCAGTTCTTC.

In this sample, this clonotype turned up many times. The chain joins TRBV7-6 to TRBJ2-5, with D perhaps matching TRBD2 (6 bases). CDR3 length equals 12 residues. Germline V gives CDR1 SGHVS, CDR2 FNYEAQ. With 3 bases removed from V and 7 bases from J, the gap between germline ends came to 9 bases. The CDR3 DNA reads TGTGCCAGCAGCTTGGAGGGCTGGACCCAGTACTTC. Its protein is CASSLEGWTQYF.

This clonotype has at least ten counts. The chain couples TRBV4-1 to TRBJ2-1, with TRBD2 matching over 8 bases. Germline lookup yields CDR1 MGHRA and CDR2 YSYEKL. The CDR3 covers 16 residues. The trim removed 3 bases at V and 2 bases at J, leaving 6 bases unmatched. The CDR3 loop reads CASSQVELAAYNEQFF. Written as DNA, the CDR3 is TGCGCCAGCAGCCAGGTGGAACTAGCGGCCTACAATGAGCAGTTCTTC.

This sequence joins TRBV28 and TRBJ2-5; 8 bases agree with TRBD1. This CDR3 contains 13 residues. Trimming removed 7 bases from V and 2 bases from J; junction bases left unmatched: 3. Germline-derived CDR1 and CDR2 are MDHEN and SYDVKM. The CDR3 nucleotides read TGTGCCAGCAAAGGGACAGGTCAAGAGACCCAGTACTTC. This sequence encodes CASKGTGQETQYF.

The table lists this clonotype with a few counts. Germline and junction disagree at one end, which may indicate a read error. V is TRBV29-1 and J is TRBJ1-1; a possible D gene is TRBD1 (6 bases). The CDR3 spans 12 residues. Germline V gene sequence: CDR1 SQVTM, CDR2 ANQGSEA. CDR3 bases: TGCAGCGTTGAGGCAGGGGACCCTGAAGCTCTCTTT. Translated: CSVEAGDPEALF.

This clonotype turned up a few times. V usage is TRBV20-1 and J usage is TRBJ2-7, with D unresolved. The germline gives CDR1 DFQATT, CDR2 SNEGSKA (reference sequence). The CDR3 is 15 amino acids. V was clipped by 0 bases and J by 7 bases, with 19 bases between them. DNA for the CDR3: TGCAGTGCTAGAGATTTGAGAGGAGACCTACGGGAGCAGTACTTC. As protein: CSARDLRGDLREQYF.

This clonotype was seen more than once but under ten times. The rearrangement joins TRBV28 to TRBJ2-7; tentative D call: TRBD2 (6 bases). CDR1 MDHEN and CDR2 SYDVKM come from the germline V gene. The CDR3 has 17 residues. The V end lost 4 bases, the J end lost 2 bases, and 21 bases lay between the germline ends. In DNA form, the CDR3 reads TGTGCCAGCAGTTCTCTAAAAGGGGAGGTTGGGGCCTACGAGCAGTACTTC. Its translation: CASSSLKGEVGAYEQYF.